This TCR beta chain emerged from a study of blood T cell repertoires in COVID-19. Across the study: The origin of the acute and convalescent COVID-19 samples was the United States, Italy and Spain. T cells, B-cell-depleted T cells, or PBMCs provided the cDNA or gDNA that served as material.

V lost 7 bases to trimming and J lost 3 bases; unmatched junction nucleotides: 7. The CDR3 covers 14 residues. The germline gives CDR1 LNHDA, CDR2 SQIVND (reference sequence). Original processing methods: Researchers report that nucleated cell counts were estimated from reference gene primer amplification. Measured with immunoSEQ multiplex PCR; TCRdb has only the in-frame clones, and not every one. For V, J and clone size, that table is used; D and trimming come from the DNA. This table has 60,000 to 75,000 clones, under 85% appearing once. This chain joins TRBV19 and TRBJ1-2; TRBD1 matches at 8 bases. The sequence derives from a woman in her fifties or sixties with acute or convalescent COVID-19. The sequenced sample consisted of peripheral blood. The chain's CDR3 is CASNRGQGDYGYTF. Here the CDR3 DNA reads TGTGCCAGTAATCGAGGACAGGGAGACTATGGCTACACCTTC.